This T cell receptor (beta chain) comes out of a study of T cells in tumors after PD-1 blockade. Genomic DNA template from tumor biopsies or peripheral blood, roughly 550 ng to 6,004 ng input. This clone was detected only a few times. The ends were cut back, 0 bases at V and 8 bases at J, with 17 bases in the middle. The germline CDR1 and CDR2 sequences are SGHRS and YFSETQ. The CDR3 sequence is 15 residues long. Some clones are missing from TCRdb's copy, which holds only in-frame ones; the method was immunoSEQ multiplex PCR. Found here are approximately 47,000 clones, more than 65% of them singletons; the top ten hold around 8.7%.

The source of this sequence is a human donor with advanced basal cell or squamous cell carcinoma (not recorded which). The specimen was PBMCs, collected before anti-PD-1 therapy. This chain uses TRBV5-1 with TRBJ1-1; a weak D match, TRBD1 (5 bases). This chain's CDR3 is CASSLGTGPPGEAFF. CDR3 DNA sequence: TGCGCCAGCAGCTTGGGAACAGGACCGCCAGGGGAAGCTTTCTTT.